This entry concerns a single T cell receptor beta chain. Its antigen is unidentified. CDR1 and CDR2 (germline): ENHRY, SYGVKD. The length of the CDR3 is 12 residues. Trimming took off 3 bases at V and 3 bases at J, with 5 bases between the two ends. Once graft tissue had been processed, intraepithelial and lamina propria lymphocytes were released. The entry originates in a study of graft-versus-host responses after intestinal transplantation. Study background: After anti-thymocyte globulin induction, recipients took tacrolimus and steroids for 2 to 3 years.

Study outcomes and limitations: High graft-versus-host to host-versus-graft clonal ratios were seen in allografts of patients with graft-donor T cell macrochimerism. Detected in recipient marrow were GvH clones, some of which were first observed in ileum or blood.

TCRdb keeps only in-frame clones here, not all; method: immunoSEQ multiplex PCR. The profile shows several thousand clones, over 75% of them singletons. This chain joins TRBV10-3 and TRBJ1-2; D is possibly TRBD1 (5 bases). This TCR came from a human patient who received an intestinal transplant, so some T cells may come from the graft donor. The source material was ileum tissue, sampled 156 days after intestinal transplant. The CDR3 coding sequence is TGTGCCATCAGTGACAGGGACTATGGCTACACCTTC. Amino acid sequence: CAISDRDYGYTF.